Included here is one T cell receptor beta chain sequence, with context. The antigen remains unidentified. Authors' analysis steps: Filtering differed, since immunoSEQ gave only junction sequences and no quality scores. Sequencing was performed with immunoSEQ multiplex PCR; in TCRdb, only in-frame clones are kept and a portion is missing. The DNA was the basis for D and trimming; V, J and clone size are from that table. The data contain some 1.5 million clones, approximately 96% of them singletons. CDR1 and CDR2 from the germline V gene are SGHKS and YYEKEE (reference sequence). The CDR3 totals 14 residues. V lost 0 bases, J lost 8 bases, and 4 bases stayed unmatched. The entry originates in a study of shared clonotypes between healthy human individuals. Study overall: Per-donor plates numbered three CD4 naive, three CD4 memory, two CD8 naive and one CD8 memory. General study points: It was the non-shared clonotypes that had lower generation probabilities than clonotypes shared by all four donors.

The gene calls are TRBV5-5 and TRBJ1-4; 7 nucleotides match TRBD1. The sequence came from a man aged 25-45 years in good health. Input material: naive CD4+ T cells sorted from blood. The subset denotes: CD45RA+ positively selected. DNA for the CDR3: TGTGCCAGCAGCTTGGGGACAGGTTTCGAAAAACTGTTTTTT. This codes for CASSLGTGFEKLFF.